These 29 T cell receptor beta chains share one sample of origin, sequenced in a study of tumor and adjacent non-tumor tissue in lung cancer. RNA was extracted from bulk tissue without any cell sorting. This non-tumor lung sample came from over 3 cm beyond the tumor edge. Three rounds of nested PCR, following a modified ARM-PCR protocol, produced the TCRbeta library. Each CDR3 protein is one row after TCRdb ran MiXCR on the multiplex PCR reads. The table records over 100,000 distinct CDR3 sequences, about 65% of them present only once. The sample taken for sequencing was distant non-tumor lung tissue. These receptors were taken from a man aged 55 to 70 with non-small cell lung cancer.

The gene calls are TRBV12-3 or TRBV12-4 and TRBJ2-5, with 8 nucleotides matching TRBD1. J lost 2 bases, V lost 7 bases, and 6 bases had no gene match. The CDR3 runs to 14 residues. DNA of the CDR3: TGTGCCAGCACTACCGGACAGGGACAAGAGACCCAGTACTTC. Its protein is CASTTGQGQETQYF.

About this clonotype itself: At one boundary the junction diverges from the germline segment, which might be a read error. The genes are TRBV6-2 or TRBV6-3 and TRBJ1-6; no clear D gene. Germline loops: CDR1 MNHEY, CDR2 SVGEGT. This CDR3 is built from 12 residues. The CDR3 region is CASQEANSLLHF. CDR3 nucleotide sequence: TGTGCCAGCCAGGAGGCAAATTCACTCCTCCACTTT.

The V gene is TRBV4-3, the J gene TRBJ2-1; no clear D. Germline lookup yields CDR1 LGHNA and CDR2 YSLEER. Trimming cost V 7 bases and J 6 bases, with 13 bases left between them. This CDR3 is 13 amino acids long. The CDR3 DNA reads as TGCGCCAGCAACCACCAGGATAGCAATGAGCAGTTCTTC. It is translated as CASNHQDSNEQFF.

In its sample, this clonotype was seen once. Sequence at one end of the junction differs from germline and may be a read error. The chain links TRBV11-2 to TRBJ2-3, with D possibly being TRBD1 (5 bases). This CDR3 comprises 15 residues. CDR1 is SGHAT, CDR2 FQNNGV, per germline. CDR3 region: CASSLYGRPTGTQYF. CDR3 DNA: TGTGCCAGCAGCTTATATGGCCGCCCCACAGGTACGCAGTATTTT.

This clonotype has ten or more counts. The chain recombines TRBV6-6 with TRBJ2-3, with D possibly TRBD2 on 6 matching bases. Trimming took off 6 bases at V and 2 bases at J, with 15 bases between the two ends. The CDR3 covers 15 residues. Germline-derived CDR1 and CDR2 are MNHNY and SVGAGI (reference sequence). The CDR3 bases are TGTGCCAGCAGCGCCCCTAGCGTAAACACAGATACGCAGTATTTT. Amino acids: CASSAPSVNTDTQYF.

Comments on this clonotype: Because it lacks the conserved phenylalanine or tryptophan at the end, this CDR3 is likely a read error. This sequence joins TRBV5-5 and TRBJ1-5; the D gene is possibly TRBD1 (6 bases). The germline V gene encodes CDR1 SGHKS and CDR2 YYEKEE (reference sequence). This CDR3 is 15 amino acids long. V was trimmed by 0 bases and J by 5 bases, leaving 12 bases between them. The CDR3 DNA reads TGTGCCAGCAGCTTGGTAACAGGGACGGATCAGCCCCAGCATTCT. It yields the protein CASSLVTGTDQPQHS.

A remark on this clonotype: One end of the junction does not line up with germline, which may come from a read error. The chain couples TRBV7-8 to TRBJ2-5, with a possible D match to TRBD2 (6 bases). The CDR3 covers 20 residues. CDR1 is SGHVS, CDR2 FQNEAQ, per germline. The CDR3 spells CASSLASLREGGLGQETQYF. Written as DNA, the CDR3 is TGTGCTAGCAGCTTAGCTAGTTTGAGAGAGGGAGGTTTAGGCCAAGAGACCCAGTACTTC.

Comments on this clonotype: The junction departs from the called germline gene at one end, perhaps through a read error. For the CDR3, the DNA is TGCGTCAGCAGTTACGGGACTAGCTCCGTTAAGTACTTC. It is translated as CVSSYGTSSVKYF. The rearrangement joins TRBV6-2 or TRBV6-3 to TRBJ2-4; 9 bases are a match to TRBD2. Looked up from germline, CDR1 is MNHEY and CDR2 is SVGEGT. The CDR3 covers 13 residues.

This clonotype was recorded once. Because it lacks the conserved phenylalanine or tryptophan at the end, this CDR3 is likely a read error. J is TRBJ1-1 and V is TRBV7-3; D is ambiguous. Germline V CDR1 and CDR2: SGHTA, FQGTGA. Trimming cost V 0 bases and J 5 bases, with 7 bases left between them. This CDR3 has 13 amino acids. The CDR3 DNA is TGTGCCAGCAGCTTAACATCGAATACTGAAGCTTTCTCT. Protein product: CASSLTSNTEAFS.

This clonotype was seen ten or more times. V is TRBV20-1 and J is TRBJ2-7, with 10 nucleotides matching TRBD1. This CDR3 comprises 15 residues. Per germline, CDR1 DFQATT and CDR2 SNEGSKA (reference sequence). Trimming took 1 base from V and 5 from J; bases not matched to a gene: 8. The CDR3 bases are TGCAGTGCTAGAGCCCCGGGACAGGGGAACCACGAGCAGTACTTC. It codes for CSARAPGQGNHEQYF.

As DNA, the CDR3 is TGTGCCAGCAGCCAAAACAGGGGGGTATCCTACAATCAGTACTTC. Protein: CASSQNRGVSYNQYF. The chain is built from TRBV4-2 and TRBJ2-7; 8 nucleotides align to TRBD1. Per the germline V gene, CDR1 is LGHNA and CDR2 is YNFKEQ. CDR3 length equals 15 residues. The trim removed 2 bases at V and 10 bases at J, leaving 13 bases unmatched.

As concerns this clonotype: Being one base from a much bigger clone, this may be a read error. The genes are TRBV5-1 and TRBJ2-7, with 10 positions matching TRBD1. V shed 3 bases, J shed 5 bases, and the junction held 8 bases outside the gene matches. Germline-derived CDR1 and CDR2 are SGHRS and YFSETQ. The CDR3 is 15 amino acids. The CDR3 loop is CASSSGQGTGNEQYF. CDR3 in DNA: TGCGCCAGCAGCTCGGGACAGGGGACTGGCAACGAGCAGTACTTC.

About this clonotype: This may arise from a read error, as a much more abundant clone is one base away. Because it lacks the conserved phenylalanine or tryptophan at the end, this CDR3 is likely a read error. This chain uses TRBV7-9 with TRBJ1-2, with TRBD1 as a possible D gene (6 bases). The CDR3 totals 13 residues. Trimming cost V 5 bases and J 10 bases, with 17 bases left between them. Germline CDR1 and CDR2: SEHNR and FQNEAQ (reference sequence). The CDR3 loop is CASSQQGFEDYTS. The CDR3, as DNA: TGTGCCAGCAGCCAACAGGGTTTTGAGGACTACACCTCC.

As regards this clonotype: Sequence at one end of the junction differs from germline and may be a read error. The rearrangement links TRBV6-1 to TRBJ2-3; D unresolved. The CDR3 spans 14 residues. Germline lookup yields CDR1 MNHNS and CDR2 SASEGT. The CDR3 DNA sequence: TGTGCCAGCAGTGAAGATGTCCACCCAGATAAGCAGTGTTTT. It specifies CASSEDVHPDKQCF.

V and J are TRBV12-3 or TRBV12-4 and TRBJ2-1; D is perhaps TRBD1 (5 bases). The CDR3 contains 15 residues. The CDR3 loop reads CVSSLTWGNLNEQFF. The DNA of the CDR3 is TGTGTCAGTAGTCTAACATGGGGCAACCTCAATGAGCAGTTCTTC.

The sample holds many counts of this clonotype. The chain combines TRBV7-2 with TRBJ2-7; no clear D gene. This CDR3 is 13 amino acids long. V was pared by 0 bases and J by 12 bases, with 15 bases between. CDR1 is SGHTA and CDR2 is FQGNSA in the germline V gene. The CDR3 region has the DNA TGTGCCAGCAGCTTAGCAGTGGGTCGGGCTTCGTACTTC. Its translation: CASSLAVGRASYF.

Remarks on this clonotype: At one of its ends the junction is not consistent with the germline gene, which may arise from a read error. The chain is built from TRBV7-9 and TRBJ2-5; D gene uncertain. CDR3 length equals 13 residues. CDR1 is SEHNR, CDR2 FQNEAQ, per germline (reference sequence). The CDR3 protein is CTSSLTDVETQYF. The DNA for the CDR3 is TGTACCAGCAGCCTCACCGACGTGGAGACCCAGTACTTC.

V and J are TRBV7-9 and TRBJ2-7; 7 bases line up with TRBD1. Trimming removed 4 bases from V and 4 bases from J; junction bases left unmatched: 7. The CDR3 runs to 14 residues. Germline V gene sequence: CDR1 SEHNR, CDR2 FQNEAQ (reference sequence). CDR3 region: CASSSGGQPYEQYF. As DNA, the CDR3 is TGTGCCAGCAGCTCAGGGGGACAGCCGTACGAGCAGTACTTC.

Remarks on this clonotype: Because it lacks the conserved phenylalanine or tryptophan at the end, this CDR3 is likely a read error. This sequence joins TRBV20-1 and TRBJ2-1, with 8 bases matching TRBD2. The CDR3 contains 14 residues. Germline V lookup: CDR1 DFQATT, CDR2 SNEGSKA (reference sequence). With V trimmed by 5 bases and J by 9 bases, 12 bases remained unmatched. The CDR3: CSAGSGLALGEQFL. The CDR3 DNA follows: TGCAGTGCTGGAAGTGGACTAGCCCTTGGTGAGCAGTTCTTA.

The chain couples TRBV11-3 to TRBJ2-7; 8 bases map to TRBD1. Germline V gene sequence: CDR1 SGHNT, CDR2 YENEEA. The CDR3 contains 15 residues. CDR3 bases: TGTGCAGGCATCCATACCGGGACAGGCAACGACGAGCAGTACTTC. Translated, it gives CAGIHTGTGNDEQYF.

This clonotype was seen a few times. A much larger clone differs by one base, so this may be a read error. The chain combines TRBV14 with TRBJ2-2; no clear D gene. CDR3 size: 14 residues. Looked up from germline, CDR1 is SGHDN and CDR2 is FVKESK. The CDR3: CASNQAILTGELFF. CDR3 coding DNA: TGTGCCAGCAACCAAGCCATTCTCACCGGGGAGCTGTTTTTT.

A note on this clonotype: This clone may be a read error of a much larger clone one base away. This rearrangement joins TRBV6-1 to TRBJ2-2, with TRBD2 matching 7 bases. This CDR3 comprises 16 residues. Germline CDR1 reads MNHNS; CDR2 reads SASEGT. The CDR3 nucleotides read TGTGCCAGCAGTGAACGCGGGAGCGGTAACACCGGGAAGCTGTTTTTT. It codes for CASSERGSGNTGKLFF.

This clonotype was counted at least ten times. The chain recombines TRBV6-1 with TRBJ2-1, with 8 bases that match TRBD1. CDR3 length: 13 amino acids. The V and J ends lost 7 bases and 4 bases, in that order; junction bases with no gene match: 3. Germline V gene sequence: CDR1 MNHNS, CDR2 SASEGT. The CDR3 region is CASTRQGYNEQFF. The CDR3 region has the DNA TGTGCCAGCACCCGACAGGGGTACAATGAGCAGTTCTTC.

This clonotype appeared many times. The chain uses TRBV6-1 and TRBJ2-3; TRBD1 matches at 9 bases. The CDR3 has 15 residues. The J segment lost 1 base and the V segment lost 3 bases, leaving 2 bases of the junction unmatched. CDR1 is MNHNS, CDR2 SASEGT, per germline. The CDR3 spells CASSERTGGTDTQYF. The CDR3 nucleotides are TGTGCCAGCAGTGAGCGGACAGGGGGCACAGATACGCAGTATTTT.

On this clonotype itself: A read error may explain this, as a much larger clone is one base away. The chain links TRBV20-1 to TRBJ1-5, with 8 bases lining up with TRBD1. The CDR3 is 17 residues long. CDR1 and CDR2 from the germline V gene are DFQATT and SNEGSKA (reference sequence). Trimming cost V 3 bases and J 1 base; bases outside gene matches: 11. CDR3 sequence: CSARIPGRGQSNQPQHF. The DNA of the CDR3 is TGCAGTGCTAGGATCCCCGGCAGGGGGCAGAGCAATCAGCCCCAGCATTTT.

V gene TRBV29-1 combines with J gene TRBJ2-1; 10 bases fit TRBD2. CDR3 length equals 13 residues. CDR1 and CDR2 from the germline V gene are SQVTM and ANQGSEA. The J segment lost 6 bases and the V segment lost 6 bases, leaving 5 bases of the junction unmatched. Here the CDR3 DNA reads TGCAGCGTCGTCGGGACTAGCGTCAATGAGCAGTTCTTC. Amino acid sequence: CSVVGTSVNEQFF.

This clonotype was observed a few times. This may be a read error: a much more frequent sequence differs by one nucleotide. The chain has TRBV11-2 and TRBJ1-1; a weak D match, TRBD1 (5 bases). The CDR3 is 14 amino acids. Germline values: CDR1 SGHAT, CDR2 FQNNGV. CDR3: CASNPPGETAEAFF. The CDR3, as DNA: TGCGCCAGCAACCCTCCGGGGGAGACGGCTGAAGCTTTCTTT.

This clonotype was detected a few times. Just one base apart from a much larger clone, this may be a read error. The CDR3 protein is CAGSYPGLASEQFF. CDR3 sequence (DNA): TGTGCCGGCAGTTATCCAGGACTAGCCTCTGAGCAGTTCTTC. The genes are TRBV6-6 and TRBJ2-1; TRBD2 agrees at 8 bases. The germline V gene encodes CDR1 MNHNY and CDR2 SVGAGI (reference sequence). This CDR3 region has 14 residues.

As regards this clonotype: Given the absence of the conserved phenylalanine or tryptophan at the CDR3 end, a read error is likely. This rearrangement joins TRBV29-1 to TRBJ2-2; a weak D match, TRBD2 (5 bases). The V end lost 7 bases, the J end lost 3 bases, and 12 bases lay between the germline ends. This CDR3 comprises 13 residues. Germline values: CDR1 SQVTM, CDR2 ANQGSEA. DNA for the CDR3: TGCAGCGCTGTCGGGAAGGACACCGGGGAGCTGTTTTCT. This gives the protein CSAVGKDTGELFS.